This T cell receptor (beta chain) was observed in a study of T cells after yellow fever vaccination. General study findings and limits: Reappearance after the booster was seen for most primary-vaccination clones, at about 95% CD4 and 85% to 90% CD8.

A word on this clonotype: Its antigen is currently unknown.

Making TCR cDNA involved 5'RACE template switching, which added UMIs and a universal primer site. In TCRdb, the 5' RACE reads were re-called with MiXCR into one record per CDR3 protein. The sample lists 500,000 to 650,000 distinct CDR3 sequences, around a sixth seen once, with 17% in the top ten. V was shortened by 6 bases and J by 3 bases, with 18 bases between the two germline ends. Germline V CDR1 and CDR2: MNHNS, SASEGT. This CDR3 has 16 amino acids. The sequencing here drew on PBMCs, taken around 5 days after the first yellow fever vaccination. The rearrangement uses TRBV6-1 and TRBJ2-1; possibly TRBD1 or TRBD2 for D (5 bases each). The receptor comes from a man in his late teens or twenties who received the YFV17D yellow fever vaccine. Here the CDR3 DNA reads TGTGCCAGCAGCCCTAATCTACGGGGCTTCTACAATGAGCAGTTCTTC. Its translation is CASSPNLRGFYNEQFF.